The sequence of this T cell receptor (beta chain) was determined in a study of beta chain features in type 1 diabetes (dated by TCRdb to 2016 to 2018). With respect to the entire study: Mean age, gender distribution, total cell number and subset yield did not differ between patients and healthy donors. A total of about 110 million sorted cells were examined across all samples, and the number of cells per subset was strongly correlated with RNA yield. The study compared the TCRB repertoires of sorted circulating CD4+ T cell subsets in recently diagnosed type 1 diabetes patients with those in matched healthy donors. Regulatory and stem cell-like memory subsets were isolated from only 8 patients and 8 healthy donors, whereas naive and central memory subsets came from all 30 or so donors. What the research found in general, with its limitations: The naive, central memory and regulatory TCRB repertoires appeared to resemble one another more closely among patients than among healthy donors. Because cDNA was sequenced instead of genomic DNA, activated cells with high expression could be over-represented, although the groups did not differ in activation or CD3 levels. Type 1 diabetes patients showed a moderate but significant shortening of TCRB CDR3 length in all four CD4+ subsets. Only small numbers of individuals were included in the HLA sub-analyses, which left unresolved whether HLA type had any influence on TCRB rearrangement. Shorter templates might be favored by PCR, yet because patient and control samples were amplified and corrected together, any such skew would affect both groups equally. Patients with type 1 diabetes made fewer insertions and deleted more nucleotides at VDJ recombination sites, implying thymic rearrangement abnormalities.

All of the isolated RNA was reverse transcribed with the High Capacity cDNA Reverse Transcription Kit, so expressed TCRB transcripts were sequenced. Deep immunoSEQ sequencing was performed on naive, central memory and regulatory T cell samples, with an average of roughly 3.6 million total reads per sample. Sorted cells were lysed in RLT buffer, and RNA was extracted using DNase-treated RNeasy Micro or Mini kits according to cell number. Each cell subset was processed on its own to prevent cross-contamination, while patient and healthy donor samples were processed together. The immunoSEQ multiplex PCR was used to amplify TCRB sequences from cDNA, generating 87-bp fragments that spanned the CDR3 region. Sequencing of the amplicons was performed on the Illumina HiSeq platform. The authors processed their data as follows. Synthetic template baselines were used to correct PCR bias computationally, reads within Hamming distance 2 were collapsed, and singletons that could not be merged were discarded. By aligning reads against IMGT, V, D and J genes, CDR3 length, and insertions or deletions at six rearrangement sites were assigned. Within each subset, clonotype counts were normalized to sorted cell number, after which true diversity and Gini coefficients were computed with the tcR R package. The overlap coefficient, calculated on TCRB nucleotide sequences, was used to measure repertoire sharing. Out-of-frame TCRB sequences from naive cells were analyzed as a proxy for the pre-selection repertoire. The immuneACCESS repertoire file appears here via TCRdb, limited to in-frame rearrangements. These files lack a portion of the clones; in checked studies, under half of the deficit traces to unresolved V genes, and the cause of the others is not known. V and J calls plus clone size are reproduced from that table; the DNA served to infer D and trimming. For this sample there are about 620,000 clones; roughly 16% appear just once. Approximately 0.093% of the sample is in the top ten clones.

The CDR3 runs 15 amino acids, cysteine and phenylalanine included. CDR3 DNA is the only sequence kept; it has 45 bases, read in frame from the first base. The germline V gene (reference sequence) yields SGHAT for CDR1 and FQDESV for CDR2. V was cut back by 1 base and J by 0 bases, leaving a gap of 7 bases between them. In the case of this clone: Its antigen has not been determined. The record has no base qualities; no much larger clone is one base away.

Each donor gave one peripheral blood draw, averaging approximately 120 mL, which was collected into heparinised tubes. Using a panel that included CD45RO, CCR7, CD25, CD127, CD95 and CD27, naive, central memory, regulatory and stem cell-like memory CD4+ T cells were sorted on a BD FACSAria II. Purity was above 98% for every sorted population. PBMCs were isolated immediately by Lymphoprep density gradient centrifugation and stained directly without culture. Samples were stained and sorted in pairs, with one healthy donor and one patient per experiment, so that batch effects were minimized. This TCR was sampled from a man between 18 and 29 years old in good health. The chain uses TRBV11-1 and TRBJ1-5; the D gene is not confidently resolved. Sample: naive CD4+ T cells from blood. The intended sense of this specimen's cell subset or site label: true naive CD4+ T cells. The CDR3 region has the sequence CASSLDLNSNQPQHF. The DNA sequence is TGTGCCAGCAGCTTAGACCTGAATAGCAATCAGCCCCAGCATTTT.